The 27 T cell receptor beta chains in this list originate from one sample, sequenced in a study of blood T cell repertoires in COVID-19. TCRdb's copy holds only in-frame clones and misses some; the assay was immunoSEQ multiplex PCR. This table has some 340,000 clones, 85% to 95% appearing once. Sequenced sample: PBMCs or T cells enriched from blood (not recorded which). The receptors come from a woman younger than 45 who had been exposed to COVID-19.

Concerning this clone itself: In the same sample, other DNA sequences code for this CDR3. The chain has TRBV14 and TRBJ2-2; tentatively, D is TRBD2 (6 bases). V shed 1 base and J shed 4 bases, with 7 bases lying between them. Looked up from germline, CDR1 is SGHDN and CDR2 is FVKESK. The CDR3 contains 14 residues. CDR3 nucleotide sequence: TGTGCCAGCAGCCAAGTGCGGGGCACCGGGGAGCTGTTTTTT. This encodes CASSQVRGTGELFF. The variable domain in full, completed from reference TRBV14 and TRBJ2-2, reads EAGVTQFPSHSVIEKGQTVTLRCDPISGHDNLYWYRRVMGKEIKFLLHFVKESKQDESGMPNNRFLAERTGGTYSTLKVQPAELEDSGVYFCASSQVRGTGELFFGEGSRLTVL.

This chain connects TRBV6-5 to TRBJ1-2; no clear D. CDR3 length: 14 amino acids. Germline CDR1 is MNHEY and CDR2 is SVGAGI. V was trimmed by 6 bases and J by 0 bases, leaving 11 bases between them. The DNA of the CDR3 is TGTGCCAGCAGATCTTTTACTGCTAACTATGGCTACACCTTC. Translating it yields CASRSFTANYGYTF.

The rearrangement joins TRBV11-3 to TRBJ2-1, with D unclear. This CDR3 has 15 amino acids. The V gene lost 0 bases and the J gene lost 7 bases, with 13 bases spanning the gap. The germline V gene encodes CDR1 SGHNT and CDR2 YENEEA. The CDR3 is CASSLDSGFFNEQFF. The DNA for the CDR3 is TGTGCCAGCAGCTTAGATTCCGGGTTTTTTAATGAGCAGTTCTTC.

This rearrangement joins TRBV29-1 to TRBJ1-1; D is uncertain. The CDR3 has 11 residues. V dropped 3 bases and J dropped 10 bases, with 12 bases sitting between them. CDR1 and CDR2 (germline): SQVTM, ANQGSEA. CDR3 sequence reads: CSVDMAHVAFF. In DNA, the CDR3 is TGCAGCGTTGATATGGCTCACGTAGCTTTCTTT.

The chain uses TRBV5-6 and TRBJ2-5, with D possibly TRBD1 on 8 matching bases. Germline V gene data show CDR1 as SGHDT and CDR2 as YYEEEE. The CDR3 totals 14 residues. The V end lost 3 bases, the J end lost 4 bases, and 13 bases lay between the germline ends. The CDR3 nucleotides are TGTGCCAGCAGCTCAACAGGGGGGGGAGAGACCCAGTACTTC. It codes for CASSSTGGGETQYF.

This sequence joins TRBV21-1 and TRBJ1-5; the table's D call, TRBD1, was not checked against the DNA. TRBV21-1 is a documented pseudogene. CDR3 length equals 14 residues. The chain's CDR3 is CASDRGRSSQPQHF. CDR3 coding DNA: TGTGCCAGCGACAGGGGGCGCAGCTCTCAGCCCCAGCATTTT.

The chain recombines TRBV23-1 with TRBJ1-3, with unresolved D. TRBV23-1 is flagged as an ORF with uncertain function. V dropped 0 bases and J dropped 5 bases, with 26 bases sitting between them. This CDR3 contains 20 residues. CDR3 amino acids: CASSQSPAVIRYLSRNTIYF. The CDR3 region has the DNA TGCGCCAGCAGTCAATCGCCTGCCGTCATCCGCTACCTATCTCGAAACACCATATATTTT.

The chain links TRBV7-8 to TRBJ1-1; D unclear. This CDR3 has 14 residues. V was pared by 2 bases and J by 5 bases, with 12 bases between. The germline gives CDR1 SGHVS, CDR2 FQNEAQ. CDR3 sequence: CASSLSARGTEAFF. The CDR3 DNA is TGTGCCAGCAGCTTAAGCGCACGAGGGACTGAAGCTTTCTTT.

Remarks on this clone: Other DNA sequences in this specimen translate into the identical CDR3. The chain joins TRBV19 to TRBJ1-1; D is ambiguous. Per the germline V gene, CDR1 is LNHDA and CDR2 is SQIVND (reference sequence). V gave up 1 base and J gave up 2 bases, with 5 bases separating them. The CDR3 is 13 amino acids. The DNA for the CDR3 is TGTGCCAGTAGTATAGCCAGAAACACTGAAGCTTTCTTT. Translating it yields CASSIARNTEAFF.

The chain employs TRBV5-1 and TRBJ1-3; D ambiguous. Germline V gives CDR1 SGHRS, CDR2 YFSETQ. The CDR3 spans 13 residues. Trimming removed 5 bases from V and 0 bases from J, with 6 bases in between. The CDR3 reads CASRGPSGNTIYF. CDR3 bases: TGCGCCAGCAGGGGCCCCTCTGGAAACACCATATATTTT.

V usage is TRBV11-2 and J usage is TRBJ2-7, with no clear D. This CDR3 has 12 residues. Trimming removed 4 bases from V and 0 bases from J, with 4 bases in between. The germline CDR1 and CDR2 sequences are SGHAT and FQNNGV. The CDR3 reads CASSSLSYEQYF. In DNA form, the CDR3 reads TGTGCCAGCAGCTCTCTCTCCTACGAGCAGTACTTC. The complete variable domain, with remaining parts taken from reference TRBV11-2 and TRBJ2-7, reads EAGVAQSPRYKIIEKRQSVAFWCNPISGHATLYWYQQILGQGPKLLIQFQNNGVVDDSQLPKDRFSAERLKGVDSTLKIQPAKLEDSAVYLCASSSLSYEQYFGPGTRLTVT.

The genes are TRBV6-4 and TRBJ1-5; 8 nucleotides agree with TRBD1. The CDR3 totals 14 residues. The V segment lost 4 bases and the J segment 2 bases; nucleotides outside the gene matches: 1. Germline CDR1 is MRHNA and CDR2 is SNTAGT. The CDR3 nucleotides are TGTGCCAGCAGTGTACAGGGGGGCAATCAGCCCCAGCATTTT. It codes for CASSVQGGNQPQHF.

This chain uses TRBV5-1 with TRBJ2-1, with 7 bases lining up with TRBD2. CDR1 and CDR2 (germline): SGHRS, YFSETQ. V shed 4 bases, J shed 2 bases, and the junction held 3 bases outside the gene matches. This CDR3 is built from 14 residues. The CDR3 reads CASSTRGAYNEQFF. The DNA of the CDR3 is TGCGCCAGCAGCACCCGGGGGGCCTACAATGAGCAGTTCTTC.

The CDR3 is CASNLLAGNTEAFF. CDR3 DNA: TGTGCCAGCAACTTGTTGGCAGGCAACACTGAAGCTTTCTTT. The chain recombines TRBV9 with TRBJ1-1, with no clear D. Between the trimmed V and J ends, which lost 6 bases and 2 bases, there was a span of 14 bases. Germline CDR1 and CDR2: SGDLS and YYNGEE. CDR3 length equals 14 residues.

The chain links TRBV5-4 to TRBJ1-6; no firm D call. The CDR3 length is 15 residues. The germline CDR1 and CDR2 sequences are SGHNT and YYREEE (reference sequence). V was pared by 5 bases and J by 7 bases, with 16 bases between. CDR3 amino acids: CASRVKPERNSPLHF. As DNA, the CDR3 is TGTGCCAGCAGAGTGAAGCCAGAGAGGAATTCACCCCTCCACTTT.

This chain connects TRBV6-1 to TRBJ1-2; maybe TRBD1 (5 bases). The ends were cut back, 2 bases at V and 7 bases at J, with 23 bases in the middle. Germline V lookup: CDR1 MNHNS, CDR2 SASEGT. This CDR3 comprises 17 residues. For the CDR3, the DNA is TGTGCCAGCAGTGAAAGGCCCCGGGGGGTCGACTTAAGTGGCTACACCTTC. Its protein is CASSERPRGVDLSGYTF.

The chain recombines TRBV12-5 with TRBJ1-2, with D uncertain. The ends were cut back, 0 bases at V and 4 bases at J, with 12 bases in the middle. CDR1 is LGHNT and CDR2 is FRNRAP in the germline V gene. The CDR3 runs 15 residues. The CDR3 DNA sequence: TGTGCTAGTGGTTTGGTAGAAGGGAGCGGCTATGGCTACACCTTC. This sequence encodes CASGLVEGSGYGYTF.

The gene calls are TRBV19 and TRBJ2-4, with unresolved D. Germline V CDR1 and CDR2: LNHDA, SQIVND (reference sequence). Trimming cost V 2 bases and J 1 base, with 3 bases left between them. The CDR3 spans 13 residues. In DNA, the CDR3 is TGTGCCAGTAGTATAAGCGCCAAAAACATTCAGTACTTC. Translation gives CASSISAKNIQYF.

The chain joins TRBV4-1 to TRBJ2-1, with a possible D match to TRBD2 (5 bases). The CDR3 loop spans 15 amino acids. Deletions cut 0 bases from V and 2 bases from J, with 8 bases between. Per the germline V gene, CDR1 is MGHRA and CDR2 is YSYEKL. DNA of the CDR3: TGCGCCAGCAGCCAAGATACGGGAACCTACAATGAGCAGTTCTTC. It encodes CASSQDTGTYNEQFF.

The genes are TRBV4-1 and TRBJ1-6; unclear D gene. This CDR3 is 15 amino acids long. Germline CDR1 reads MGHRA; CDR2 reads YSYEKL. Trimming cost V 0 bases and J 7 bases, with 10 bases left between them. The CDR3 nucleotides are TGCGCCAGCAGCCAAGAAGTACAGATCAATTCACCCCTCCACTTT. It is translated as CASSQEVQINSPLHF.

This clone appeared a single time. V and J are TRBV4-2 and TRBJ2-1, with TRBD1 matching over 8 bases. The CDR3 extends over 16 amino acids. Unmatched junction bases numbered 9, after V lost 0 bases and J lost 8 bases. From germline, CDR1 is LGHNA and CDR2 YNFKEQ. The CDR3 spells CASSQEYVRGQDEQFF. The CDR3 region has the DNA TGTGCCAGCAGCCAAGAATATGTCAGGGGGCAGGATGAGCAGTTCTTC.

The chain recombines TRBV5-1 with TRBJ2-6; perhaps TRBD1 as D (6 bases). Between the trimmed V and J ends, which lost 2 bases and 0 bases, there was a span of 6 bases. The CDR3 spans 15 residues. CDR1 and CDR2 (germline): SGHRS, YFSETQ. CDR3: CASSLGGSGANVLTF. The CDR3 coding sequence is TGCGCCAGCAGCTTAGGGGGCTCTGGGGCCAACGTCCTGACTTTC. Complete variable domain (other parts from reference TRBV5-1 and TRBJ2-6): KAGVTQTPRYLIKTRGQQVTLSCSPISGHRSVSWYQQTPGQGLQFLFEYFSETQRNKGNFPGRFSGRQFSNSRSEMNVSTLELGDSALYLCASSLGGSGANVLTFGAGSRLTVL.

The chain has TRBV9 and TRBJ2-3; possible D gene TRBD1, 5 bases. Germline V lookup: CDR1 SGDLS, CDR2 YYNGEE. The CDR3 runs 13 residues. V dropped 5 bases and J dropped 0 bases, with 7 bases sitting between them. DNA for the CDR3: TGTGCCAGCAGGGGGCTTAGCACAGATACGCAGTATTTT. This translates into CASRGLSTDTQYF.

CDR3 residues: CASSPSMTPGNEQFF. CDR3 in DNA: TGCGCCAGCAGCCCCAGTATGACCCCGGGCAATGAGCAGTTCTTC. The chain joins TRBV5-1 to TRBJ2-1; D unresolved. CDR3 length: 15 residues. Germline V CDR1 and CDR2: SGHRS, YFSETQ. V lost 4 bases, J lost 6 bases, and 17 bases lay in between.

This chain uses TRBV5-1 with TRBJ2-7, with 9 positions matching TRBD1. Trimming took 0 bases from V and 7 from J; bases not matched to a gene: 8. From germline, CDR1 is SGHRS and CDR2 YFSETQ. The CDR3 is 15 residues long. This chain's CDR3 is CASSLGGQGSWEQYF. The CDR3 nucleotides are TGCGCCAGCAGCTTGGGGGGACAGGGAAGTTGGGAGCAGTACTTC. The variable domain in full, completed from reference TRBV5-1 and TRBJ2-7, reads KAGVTQTPRYLIKTRGQQVTLSCSPISGHRSVSWYQQTPGQGLQFLFEYFSETQRNKGNFPGRFSGRQFSNSRSEMNVSTLELGDSALYLCASSLGGQGSWEQYFGPGTRLTVT.

Only one count was recorded for this clone. The chain uses TRBV19 and TRBJ1-2; D perhaps matches TRBD1 (6 bases). CDR3 length equals 11 residues. Germline CDR1 LNHDA, CDR2 SQIVND (reference sequence). The V end was cut by 10 bases, the J end by 5 bases, with 11 bases between. The CDR3 DNA is TGTGCCACCGAAGGACAGTATGGCTACACCTTC. This codes for CATEGQYGYTF.

CDR3 nucleotide sequence: TGTGCCAGCAGCCCCGACAGGGAATACAGTGAAGCTTTCTTT. This translates into CASSPDREYSEAFF. The V and J genes are TRBV9 and TRBJ1-1; 7 bases agree with TRBD1. In germline, CDR1 is SGDLS, CDR2 YYNGEE. Trimming cost V 4 bases and J 7 bases; bases outside gene matches: 10. This CDR3 contains 14 residues.